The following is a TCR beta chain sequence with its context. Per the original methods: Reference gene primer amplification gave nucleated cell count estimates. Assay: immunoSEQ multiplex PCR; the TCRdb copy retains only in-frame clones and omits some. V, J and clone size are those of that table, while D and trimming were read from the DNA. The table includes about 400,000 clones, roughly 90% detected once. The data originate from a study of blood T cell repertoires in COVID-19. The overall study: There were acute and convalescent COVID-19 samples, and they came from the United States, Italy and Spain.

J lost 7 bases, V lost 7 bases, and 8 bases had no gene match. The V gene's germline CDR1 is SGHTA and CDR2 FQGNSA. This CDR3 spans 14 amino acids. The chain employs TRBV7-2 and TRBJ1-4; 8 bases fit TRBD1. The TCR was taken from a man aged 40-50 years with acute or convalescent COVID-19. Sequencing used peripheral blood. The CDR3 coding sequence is TGTGCCAGCACCGTACAGGGGGGGAGTGAAAAACTGTTTTTT. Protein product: CASTVQGGSEKLFF.